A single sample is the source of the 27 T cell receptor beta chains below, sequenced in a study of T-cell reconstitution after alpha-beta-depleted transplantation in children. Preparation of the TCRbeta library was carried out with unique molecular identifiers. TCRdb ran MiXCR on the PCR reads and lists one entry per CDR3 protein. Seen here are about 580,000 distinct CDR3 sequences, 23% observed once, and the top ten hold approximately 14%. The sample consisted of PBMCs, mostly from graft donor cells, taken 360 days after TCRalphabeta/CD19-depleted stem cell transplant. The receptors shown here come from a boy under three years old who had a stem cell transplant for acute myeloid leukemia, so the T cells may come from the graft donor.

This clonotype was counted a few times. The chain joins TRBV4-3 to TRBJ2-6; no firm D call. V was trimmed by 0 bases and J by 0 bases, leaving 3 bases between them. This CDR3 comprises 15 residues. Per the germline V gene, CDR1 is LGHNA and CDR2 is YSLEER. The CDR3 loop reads CASSQEFSGANVLTF. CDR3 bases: TGCGCCAGCAGCCAAGAGTTCTCTGGGGCCAACGTCCTGACTTTC.

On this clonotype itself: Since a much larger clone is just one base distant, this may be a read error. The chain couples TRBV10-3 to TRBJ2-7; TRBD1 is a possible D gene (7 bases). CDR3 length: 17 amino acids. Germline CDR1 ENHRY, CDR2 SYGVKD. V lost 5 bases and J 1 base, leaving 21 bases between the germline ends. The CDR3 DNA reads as TGTGCCATCAGTTCCAGGTGGCGGGACAGCCCTTCCTACGAGCAGTACTTC. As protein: CAISSRWRDSPSYEQYF.

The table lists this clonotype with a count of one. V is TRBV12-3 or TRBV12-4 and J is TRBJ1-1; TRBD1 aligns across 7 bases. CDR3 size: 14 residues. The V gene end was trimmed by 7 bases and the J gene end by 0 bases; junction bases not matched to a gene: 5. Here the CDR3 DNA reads TGTGCCAGCACCTTGACAGGGATGAACACTGAAGCTTTCTTT. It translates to CASTLTGMNTEAFF.

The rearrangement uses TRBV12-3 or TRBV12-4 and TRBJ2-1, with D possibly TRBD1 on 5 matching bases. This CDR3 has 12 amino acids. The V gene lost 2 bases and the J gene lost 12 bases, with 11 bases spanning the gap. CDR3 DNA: TGTGCCAGCAGTTTAATTGGGGCCTGGCAGTTCTTC. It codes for CASSLIGAWQFF.

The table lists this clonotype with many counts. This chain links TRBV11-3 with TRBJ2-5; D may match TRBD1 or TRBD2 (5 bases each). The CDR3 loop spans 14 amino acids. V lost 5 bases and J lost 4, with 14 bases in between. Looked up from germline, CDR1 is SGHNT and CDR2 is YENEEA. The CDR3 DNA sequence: TGTGCCAGCAGCCCAAGGACTGGGGGAGAGACCCAGTACTTC. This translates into CASSPRTGGETQYF.

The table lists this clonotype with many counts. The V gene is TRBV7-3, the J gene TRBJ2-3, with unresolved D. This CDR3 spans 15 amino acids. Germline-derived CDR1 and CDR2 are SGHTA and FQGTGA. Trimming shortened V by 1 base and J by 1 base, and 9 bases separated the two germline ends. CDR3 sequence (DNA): TGTGCCAGCAGCTTAAAGGGATTCCGCACAGATACGCAGTATTTT. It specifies CASSLKGFRTDTQYF. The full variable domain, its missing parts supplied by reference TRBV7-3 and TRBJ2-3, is GAGVSQTPSNKVTEKGKYVELRCDPISGHTALYWYRQSLGQGPEFLIYFQGTGAADDSGLPNDRFFAVRPEGSVSTLKIQRTERGDSAVYLCASSLKGFRTDTQYFGPGTRLTVL.

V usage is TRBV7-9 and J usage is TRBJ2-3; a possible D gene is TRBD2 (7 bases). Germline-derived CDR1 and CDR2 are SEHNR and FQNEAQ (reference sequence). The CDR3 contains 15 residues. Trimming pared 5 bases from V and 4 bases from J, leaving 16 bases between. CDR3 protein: CASSQTGGAADTQYF. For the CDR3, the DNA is TGTGCCAGCAGCCAGACGGGGGGCGCGGCAGATACGCAGTATTTT.

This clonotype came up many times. CDR3 nucleotides: TGTGCCAGCAGCGCAAGTAGGAACCAGCCCCAGCATTTT. Its protein product is CASSASRNQPQHF. The rearrangement links TRBV7-2 to TRBJ1-5, with D uncertain. The CDR3 sequence is 13 residues long. Trimming removed 5 bases at V and 7 bases at J, with 12 bases between. Per germline, CDR1 SGHTA and CDR2 FQGNSA.

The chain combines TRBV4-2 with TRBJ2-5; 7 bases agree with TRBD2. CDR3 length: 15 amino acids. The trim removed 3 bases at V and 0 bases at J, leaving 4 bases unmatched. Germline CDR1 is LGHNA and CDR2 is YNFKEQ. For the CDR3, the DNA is TGTGCCAGCAGCCATAATCGGGGGGACCAAGAGACCCAGTACTTC. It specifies CASSHNRGDQETQYF.

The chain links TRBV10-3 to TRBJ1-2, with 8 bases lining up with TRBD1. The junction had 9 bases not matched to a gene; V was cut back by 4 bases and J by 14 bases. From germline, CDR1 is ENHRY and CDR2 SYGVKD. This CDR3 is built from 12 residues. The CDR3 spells CAISVSDRVETF. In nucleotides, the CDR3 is TGTGCCATCAGTGTATCGGACAGGGTGGAAACCTTC.

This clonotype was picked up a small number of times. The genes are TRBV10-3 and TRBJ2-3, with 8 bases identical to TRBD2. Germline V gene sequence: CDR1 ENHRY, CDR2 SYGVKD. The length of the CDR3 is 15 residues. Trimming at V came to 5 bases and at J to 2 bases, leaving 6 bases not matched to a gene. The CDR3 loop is CAISRGTSNTDTQYF. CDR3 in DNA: TGTGCCATCAGTCGAGGGACTAGTAACACAGATACGCAGTATTTT.

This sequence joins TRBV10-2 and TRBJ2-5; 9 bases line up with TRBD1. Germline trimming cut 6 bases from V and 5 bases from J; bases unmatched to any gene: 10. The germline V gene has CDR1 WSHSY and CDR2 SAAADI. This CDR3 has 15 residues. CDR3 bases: TGCGCCAGCAGAGAACAGGGGGCTTCGTGGGAGACCCAGTACTTC. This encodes CASREQGASWETQYF.

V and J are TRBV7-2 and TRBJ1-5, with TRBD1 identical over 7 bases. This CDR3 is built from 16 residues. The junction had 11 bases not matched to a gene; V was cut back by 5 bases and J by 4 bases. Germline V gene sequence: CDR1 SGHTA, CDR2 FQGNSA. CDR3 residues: CASSLRSGQTNQPQHF. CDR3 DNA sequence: TGTGCCAGCAGCCTAAGGTCGGGACAGACGAATCAGCCCCAGCATTTT.

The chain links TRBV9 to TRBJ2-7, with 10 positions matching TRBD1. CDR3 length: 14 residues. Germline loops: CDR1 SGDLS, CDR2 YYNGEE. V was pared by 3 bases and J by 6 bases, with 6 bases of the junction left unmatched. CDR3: CASSASGQGIEQYF. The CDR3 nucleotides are TGTGCCAGCAGCGCTTCGGGACAGGGGATCGAGCAGTACTTC.

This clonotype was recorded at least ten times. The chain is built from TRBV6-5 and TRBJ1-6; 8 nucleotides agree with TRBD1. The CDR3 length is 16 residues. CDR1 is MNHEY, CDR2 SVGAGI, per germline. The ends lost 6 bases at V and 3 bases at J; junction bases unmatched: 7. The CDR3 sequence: CASSRRTGNYNSPLHF. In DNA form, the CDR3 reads TGTGCCAGCAGCCGTAGGACAGGGAACTATAATTCACCCCTCCACTTT.

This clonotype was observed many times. DNA for the CDR3: TGTGCCAGCAGCTTAGCGAGGACAGGTAAGGCTGAAGCTTTCTTT. Translation gives CASSLARTGKAEAFF. The chain links TRBV7-9 to TRBJ1-1, with 7 bases aligning to TRBD1. After removal of 0 bases from V and 6 bases from J, the junction contained 7 bases not matched to a gene. This CDR3 comprises 15 residues. The germline V gene encodes CDR1 SEHNR and CDR2 FQNEAQ (reference sequence). The full variable domain, completed using reference TRBV7-9 and TRBJ1-1, is DTGVSQNPRHKITKRGQNVTFRCDPISEHNRLYWYRQTLGQGPEFLTYFQNEAQLEKSRLLSDRFSAERPKGSFSTLEIQRTEQGDSAMYLCASSLARTGKAEAFFGQGTRLTVV.

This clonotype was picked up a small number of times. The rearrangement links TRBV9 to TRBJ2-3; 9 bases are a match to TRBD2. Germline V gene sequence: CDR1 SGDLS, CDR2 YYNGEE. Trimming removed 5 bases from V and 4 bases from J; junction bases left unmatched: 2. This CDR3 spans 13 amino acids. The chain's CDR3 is CASRRLAADTQYF. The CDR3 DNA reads TGTGCCAGCAGGCGACTAGCGGCAGATACGCAGTATTTT.

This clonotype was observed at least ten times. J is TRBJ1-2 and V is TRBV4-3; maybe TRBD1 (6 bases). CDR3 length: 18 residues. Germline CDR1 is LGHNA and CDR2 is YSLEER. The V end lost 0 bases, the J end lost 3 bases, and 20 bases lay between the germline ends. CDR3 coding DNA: TGCGCCAGCAGCCAAGATTGGGGGGGGCCGGACAGTCACTATGGCTACACCTTC. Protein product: CASSQDWGGPDSHYGYTF.

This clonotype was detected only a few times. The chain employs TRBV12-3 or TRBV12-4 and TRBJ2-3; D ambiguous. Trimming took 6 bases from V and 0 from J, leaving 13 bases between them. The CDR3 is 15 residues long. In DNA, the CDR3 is TGTGCCAGCAGAGGCCATAGCTCTAGCACAGATACGCAGTATTTT. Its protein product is CASRGHSSSTDTQYF.

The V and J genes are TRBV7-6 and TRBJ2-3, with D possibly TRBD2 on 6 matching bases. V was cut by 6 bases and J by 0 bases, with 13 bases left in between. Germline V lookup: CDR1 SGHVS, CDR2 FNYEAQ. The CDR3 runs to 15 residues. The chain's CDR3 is CASSPFAGSTDTQYF. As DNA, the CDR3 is TGTGCCAGCAGTCCTTTCGCGGGGAGCACAGATACGCAGTATTTT.

CDR3 sequence (DNA): TGCAGCGTTGGGGGTTTTTGGGGGGACACCGGGGAGCTGTTTTTT. Protein product: CSVGGFWGDTGELFF. The chain employs TRBV29-1 and TRBJ2-2, with a possible D match to TRBD2 (6 bases). The CDR3 sequence is 15 residues long. Germline V gives CDR1 SQVTM, CDR2 ANQGSEA. V was trimmed by 4 bases and J by 3 bases, leaving 15 bases between them.

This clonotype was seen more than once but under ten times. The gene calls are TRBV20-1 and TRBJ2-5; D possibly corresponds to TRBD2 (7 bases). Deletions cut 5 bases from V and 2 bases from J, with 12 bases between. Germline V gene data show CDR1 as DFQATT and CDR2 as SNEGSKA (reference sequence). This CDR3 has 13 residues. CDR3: CSAFRGGQETQYF. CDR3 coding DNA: TGCAGTGCTTTTAGGGGGGGACAAGAGACCCAGTACTTC.

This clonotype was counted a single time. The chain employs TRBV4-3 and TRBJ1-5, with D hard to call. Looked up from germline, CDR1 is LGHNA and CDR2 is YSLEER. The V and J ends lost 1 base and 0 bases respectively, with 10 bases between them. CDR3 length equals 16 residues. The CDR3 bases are TGCGCCAGCAGCCAAGGTGTGGGGTTTAGCAATCAGCCCCAGCATTTT. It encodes CASSQGVGFSNQPQHF.

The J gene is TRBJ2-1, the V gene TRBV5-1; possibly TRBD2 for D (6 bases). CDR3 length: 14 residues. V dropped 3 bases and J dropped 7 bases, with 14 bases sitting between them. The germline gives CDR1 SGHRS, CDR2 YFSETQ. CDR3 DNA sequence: TGCGCCAGCAGCTCCCGGGACTTCCCAAATGAGCAGTTCTTC. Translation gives CASSSRDFPNEQFF.

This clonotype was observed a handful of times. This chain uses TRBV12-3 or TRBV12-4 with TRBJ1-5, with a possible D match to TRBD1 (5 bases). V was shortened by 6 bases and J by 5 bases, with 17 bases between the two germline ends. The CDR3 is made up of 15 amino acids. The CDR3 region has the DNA TGTGCCAGCAGGCCCGCAGGCAGGGCGGATCAGCCCCAGCATTTT. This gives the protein CASRPAGRADQPQHF.

CDR3 in amino acids: CSARDPSGVNEQFF. DNA for the CDR3: TGCAGTGCCAGGGACCCAAGCGGGGTAAATGAGCAGTTCTTC. This chain connects TRBV20-1 to TRBJ2-1; 7 bases match TRBD2. Germline lookup yields CDR1 DFQATT and CDR2 SNEGSKA (reference sequence). The V and J ends lost 6 bases and 7 bases, in that order; junction bases with no gene match: 12. This CDR3 contains 14 residues.

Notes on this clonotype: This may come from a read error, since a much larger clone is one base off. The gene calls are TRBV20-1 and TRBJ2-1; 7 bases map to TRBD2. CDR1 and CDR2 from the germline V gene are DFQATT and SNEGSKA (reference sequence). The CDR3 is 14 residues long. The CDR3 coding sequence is TGCAGTGCTGGAGATCTAGCGGAGCACAATGAGCAGTTCTTC. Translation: CSAGDLAEHNEQFF.